This is a list of T cell receptor beta chains from one sample in a study of radiotherapy plus CTLA-4 blockade in lung cancer. This table comes from immunoSEQ multiplex PCR, and its TCRdb copy is limited to in-frame clones, with some not included. The sample shows tens of thousands of clones, 72% of them seen only once. The sample consisted of peripheral blood, taken from a patient treated with radiotherapy plus ipilimumab. The receptors were sampled from a human donor with non-small cell lung cancer that progressed on radiotherapy plus ipilimumab. Both conserved end residues are part of each CDR3. Each record gives: D gene, V gene, J gene, clone size, CDR3 protein, CDR3 DNA. A D gene is named only where the DNA matches it firmly. The size of a clone is reported for some rows only, either as once, few or many, or as a class for expanded clones.

TRBD1	TRBV28	TRBJ1-5	-	CASSARGVSNQPQHF	TGTGCCAGCAGCGCCAGGGGGGTTAGCAATCAGCCCCAGCATTTT
TRBD1	TRBV28	TRBJ1-3	-	CASVGQGSSGNTIYF	TGTGCCAGCGTGGGACAGGGAAGCTCTGGAAACACCATATATTTT
-	TRBV4-1	TRBJ2-7	-	CASSPPSSYEQYF	TGCGCCAGCAGCCCCCCCAGCTCCTACGAGCAGTACTTC
TRBD1	TRBV6-1	TRBJ1-5	-	CASSRSGQEDQPQHF	TGTGCCAGCTCTAGGTCCGGACAGGAGGATCAGCCCCAGCATTTT
-	TRBV27	TRBJ2-7	once	CASSLSSHSAYEQYF	TGTGCCAGCAGTTTATCGAGCCACAGCGCCTACGAGCAGTACTTC
-	TRBV6-1	TRBJ1-2	-	CASSEALHRKDGYTF	TGTGCCAGCAGTGAAGCGCTTCACAGAAAAGATGGCTACACCTTC
-	TRBV27	TRBJ2-7	-	CASSNGGDGYEQYF	TGTGCCAGTTCGAATGGTGGGGACGGCTACGAGCAGTACTTC
TRBD1	TRBV7-3	TRBJ1-1	-	CASSFKKQGVNTEAFF	TGTGCCAGCAGCTTTAAAAAACAGGGGGTAAACACTGAAGCTTTCTTT
TRBD1	TRBV7-3	TRBJ1-2	once	CASSPSPGTGLNYGYTF	TGTGCCAGCAGCCCTTCCCCCGGGACAGGTCTTAACTATGGCTACACCTTC
TRBD1	TRBV29-1	TRBJ2-1	-	CSGHRGLRNEQFF	TGCAGCGGTCACAGGGGGCTCAGGAATGAGCAGTTCTTC